This is a list of T cell receptor beta chains from one sample in a study of radiation and T cells in renal cell carcinoma. The assay was immunoSEQ multiplex PCR, and TCRdb's table has in-frame clones only and misses some. Of around 86,000 clones in the sample, 80% to 90% were seen once. Specimen: blood, collected from a patient whose treatment included radiotherapy and nephrectomy. Source of these receptors: a woman aged 50 to 65 with renal cell carcinoma. The CDR3 runs from the conserved cysteine through the conserved F or W. The D gene is left open where the match is weak. The size of a clone is reported for some rows only, either as once, few or many, or as a class for expanded clones.

v_gene	j_gene	d_gene	abundance	CDR3aa	CDR3nt
TRBV15	TRBJ1-3	TRBD1	.	CATSTVTGNSGNTIYF	TGTGCCACCAGCACAGTGACAGGGAACTCTGGAAACACCATATATTTT
TRBV7-8	TRBJ1-6	.	.	CASSLVGSQKYWNSPLHF	TGTGCCAGCAGCTTAGTAGGTTCGCAGAAATACTGGAATTCACCCCTCCACTTT
TRBV2	TRBJ1-1	.	.	CASSEAGGGITEAFF	TGTGCCAGCAGTGAAGCGGGTGGGGGGATCACTGAAGCTTTCTTT
TRBV7-2	TRBJ2-1	.	.	CASSLAGTENEQFF	TGTGCCAGCAGCTTAGCGGGGACGGAGAATGAGCAGTTCTTC
TRBV10-1	TRBJ2-1	.	once	CASSRASSYNEQFF	TGCGCCAGCAGTAGGGCGAGCTCCTACAATGAGCAGTTCTTC
TRBV5-4	TRBJ2-7	.	.	CASSLGEAYEQYF	TGTGCCAGCAGCTTGGGCGAGGCCTACGAGCAGTACTTC
TRBV18	TRBJ1-1	.	.	CASSPPVRTTEAFF	TGTGCCAGCTCACCACCTGTTAGGACCACTGAAGCTTTCTTT
TRBV4-2	TRBJ2-2	TRBD1	.	CASSLGQANTGELFF	TGTGCCAGCAGCCTCGGACAGGCTAACACCGGGGAGCTGTTTTTT
TRBV7-2	TRBJ1-5	.	.	CASSLVNQPQHF	TGTGCCAGCAGCTTAGTCAATCAGCCCCAGCATTTT
TRBV7-2	TRBJ2-1	TRBD2	.	CASSSGLASYNEQFF	TGTGCCAGCAGCTCGGGACTAGCTAGTTACAATGAGCAGTTCTTC
TRBV7-9	TRBJ1-1	.	once	CASSGGPGEAFF	TGTGCCAGCTCGGGTGGCCCCGGTGAAGCTTTCTTT
TRBV9	TRBJ1-3	.	few	CASSVDPQAAGNTIYF	TGTGCCAGCAGCGTAGACCCACAGGCGGCTGGAAACACCATATATTTT
TRBV7-2	TRBJ2-6	.	.	CASSFASGANVLTF	TGTGCCAGCAGCTTCGCTAGTGGGGCCAACGTCCTGACTTTC
TRBV21-1	TRBJ2-7	.	.	CASSKGERGLPRCYEQYF	TGTGCCAGCAGCAAAGGAGAGCGGGGCCTTCCAAGGTGCTACGAGCAGTACTTC
TRBV11-2	TRBJ1-3	.	.	CASNYWGRSSGNTIYF	TGTGCCAGCAACTATTGGGGCAGGTCCTCTGGAAACACCATATATTTT
TRBV9	TRBJ1-2	.	once	CASSVAVTHEYGYTF	TGTGCCAGCAGCGTAGCGGTCACGCATGAGTATGGCTACACCTTC
TRBV28	TRBJ2-1	.	.	CASRDVGGQFF	TGTGCCAGCAGGGACGTGGGAGGACAGTTCTTC
TRBV28	TRBJ1-5	.	.	CASSLLWTPRGNQPQHF	TGTGCCAGCAGTTTACTCTGGACACCCCGGGGCAATCAGCCCCAGCATTTT
TRBV5-1	TRBJ1-1	.	.	CASSLTGGDFNTEAFF	TGCGCCAGCAGCTTGACAGGAGGGGATTTTAACACTGAAGCTTTCTTT
TRBV29-1	TRBJ2-1	TRBD2	.	CSANGGLAGYNEQFF	TGCAGCGCGAACGGGGGACTAGCGGGGTACAATGAGCAGTTCTTC
TRBV14	TRBJ1-6	.	.	CASSQLWDGHNSPLHF	TGTGCCAGCAGCCAACTTTGGGACGGCCATAATTCACCCCTCCACTTT
TRBV7-2	TRBJ1-3	.	.	CASSLATSSSGNTIYF	TGTGCCAGCAGCTTAGCTACCTCGAGCTCTGGAAACACCATATATTTT
TRBV28	TRBJ2-7	TRBD1	.	CACNSRDRLPEQYF	TGTGCCTGTAACTCCCGGGACAGATTACCGGAGCAGTACTTC
TRBV5-4	TRBJ1-3	.	.	CASSSQGPGNTIYF	TGTGCCAGCAGCTCACAGGGTCCTGGAAACACCATATATTTT
TRBV7-8	TRBJ2-3	.	.	CASSAGLVADTQYF	TGTGCCAGCAGCGCCGGGTTGGTGGCAGATACGCAGTATTTT
TRBV4-3	TRBJ1-2	.	.	CASSQVQGDGYTF	TGCGCCAGCAGCCAAGTCCAGGGAGATGGCTACACCTTC
TRBV7-2	TRBJ2-7	TRBD1	.	CASSLRDRRDYEQYF	TGTGCCAGCAGCTTACGGGACAGGAGAGACTACGAGCAGTACTTC
TRBV30	TRBJ1-4	.	.	CAWSPDEKLFF	TGTGCCTGGAGCCCGGATGAAAAACTGTTTTTT
TRBV2	TRBJ2-7	TRBD1	.	CASSEPTGGQYEQYF	TGTGCCAGCAGTGAGCCCACAGGGGGCCAATACGAGCAGTACTTC